Sequencing of this TCR beta chain was carried out in a study of T cells in localized non-small cell lung cancer. Here immunoSEQ multiplex PCR was the method, and the copy in TCRdb shows in-frame clones only, minus some. The sample consists of 20,000 to 25,000 clones, 85% to 90% of them appearing once. This CDR3 comprises 15 residues. Germline V gives CDR1 MNHEY, CDR2 SVGAGI. The V and J ends lost 6 bases and 0 bases, in that order; junction bases with no gene match: 5. V gene TRBV6-5 combines with J gene TRBJ1-5; 7 bases are shared with TRBD1. The specimen was peripheral blood, collected before any cancer treatment. This TCR was sampled from a male donor aged 60 or over with stage I lung adenocarcinoma. CDR3 bases: TGTGCCAGCAGACCACAGGGGCCTAGCAATCAGCCCCAGCATTTT. As protein: CASRPQGPSNQPQHF.